Detailed here is one T cell receptor (beta chain). Original analysis: Quantification of nucleated cells was approximated via reference gene primer amplification. Profiling relied on immunoSEQ multiplex PCR, and the TCRdb table lists in-frame clones only, not all of them. V and J calls and clone size come straight from that table; D and trimming were deduced from the DNA. The sample holds approximately 70,000 clones, approximately 90% seen once. The data are from a study of blood T cell repertoires in COVID-19. For the study at large: Acute and convalescent COVID-19 samples came from the United States, Italy and Spain. T cells, B-cell-depleted T cells, or PBMCs supplied cDNA or gDNA.

Germline assignment: CDR1 SNHLY and CDR2 FYNNEI. This CDR3 region has 17 residues. Trimming removed 4 bases at V and 3 bases at J, with 22 bases between. The TCR originated in a human donor in a cohort sampled during active COVID-19. The specimen sequenced was peripheral blood. This sequence joins TRBV2 and TRBJ2-7; possible D gene TRBD1, 5 bases. The CDR3 DNA follows: TGTGCCAGCAGTGGCTCACAGGCCCCAAACGTCCTCTACGAGCAGTACTTC. Encoded protein: CASSGSQAPNVLYEQYF.